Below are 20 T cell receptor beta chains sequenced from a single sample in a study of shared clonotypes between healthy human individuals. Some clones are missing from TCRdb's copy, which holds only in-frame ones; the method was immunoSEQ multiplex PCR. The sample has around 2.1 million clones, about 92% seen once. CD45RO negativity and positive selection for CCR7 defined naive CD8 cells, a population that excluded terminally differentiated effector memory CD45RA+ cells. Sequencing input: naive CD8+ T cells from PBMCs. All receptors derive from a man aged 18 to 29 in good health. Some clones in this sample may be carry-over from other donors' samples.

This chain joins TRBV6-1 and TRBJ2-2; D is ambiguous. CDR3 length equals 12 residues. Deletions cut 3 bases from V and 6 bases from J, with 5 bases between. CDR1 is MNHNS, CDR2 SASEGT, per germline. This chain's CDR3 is CASSDNAGELFF. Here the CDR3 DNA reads TGTGCCAGCAGTGATAACGCCGGGGAGCTGTTTTTT.

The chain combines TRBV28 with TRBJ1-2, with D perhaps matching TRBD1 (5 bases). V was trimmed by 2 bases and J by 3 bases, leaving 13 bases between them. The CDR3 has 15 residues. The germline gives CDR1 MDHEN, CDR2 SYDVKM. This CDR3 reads CASSLAGDVHYGYTF. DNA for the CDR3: TGTGCCAGCAGTTTAGCCGGGGACGTGCACTATGGCTACACCTTC.

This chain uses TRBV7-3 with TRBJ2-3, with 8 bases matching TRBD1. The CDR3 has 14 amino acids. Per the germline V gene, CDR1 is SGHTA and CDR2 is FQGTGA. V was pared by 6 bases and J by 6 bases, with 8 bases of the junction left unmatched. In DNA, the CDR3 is TGTGCCAGCAGTGTCGGACAGGGAAGGGATACGCAGTATTTT. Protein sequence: CASSVGQGRDTQYF.

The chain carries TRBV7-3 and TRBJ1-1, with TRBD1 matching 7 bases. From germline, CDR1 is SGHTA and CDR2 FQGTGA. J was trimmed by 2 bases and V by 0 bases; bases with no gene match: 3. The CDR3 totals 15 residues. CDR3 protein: CASSLTGTDNTEAFF. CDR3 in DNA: TGTGCCAGCAGCTTAACCGGGACAGATAACACTGAAGCTTTCTTT.

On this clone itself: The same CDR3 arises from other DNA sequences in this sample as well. The CDR3 DNA reads TGCGCCAGCAGCCCGGGACTGGGGGATTACAATGAGCAGTTCTTC. Protein sequence: CASSPGLGDYNEQFF. The V call is TRBV4-1, the J call TRBJ2-1, with D maybe TRBD2 (6 bases). From germline, CDR1 is MGHRA and CDR2 YSYEKL. The CDR3 is 15 residues long. V shed 4 bases and J shed 4 bases, with 14 bases lying between them.

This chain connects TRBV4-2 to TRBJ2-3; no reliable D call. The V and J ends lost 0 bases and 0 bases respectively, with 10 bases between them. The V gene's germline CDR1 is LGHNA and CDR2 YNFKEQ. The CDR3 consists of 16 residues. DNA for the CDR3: TGTGCCAGCAGCCAAGACCCGGTTCCTAGCACAGATACGCAGTATTTT. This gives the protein CASSQDPVPSTDTQYF.

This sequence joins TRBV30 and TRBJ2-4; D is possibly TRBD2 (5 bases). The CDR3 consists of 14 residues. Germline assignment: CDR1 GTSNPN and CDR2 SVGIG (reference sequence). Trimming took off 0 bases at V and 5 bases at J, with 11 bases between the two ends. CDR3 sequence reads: CAWSVGLGENIQYF. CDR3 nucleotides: TGTGCCTGGAGTGTCGGACTCGGAGAAAACATTCAGTACTTC.

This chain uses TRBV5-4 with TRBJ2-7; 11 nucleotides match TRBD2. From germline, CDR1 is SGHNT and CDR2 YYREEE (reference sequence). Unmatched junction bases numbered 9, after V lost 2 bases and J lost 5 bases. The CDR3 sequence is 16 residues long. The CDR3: CASSLYIAGGPDEQYF. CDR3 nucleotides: TGTGCCAGCAGCTTATATATAGCGGGAGGGCCAGACGAGCAGTACTTC.

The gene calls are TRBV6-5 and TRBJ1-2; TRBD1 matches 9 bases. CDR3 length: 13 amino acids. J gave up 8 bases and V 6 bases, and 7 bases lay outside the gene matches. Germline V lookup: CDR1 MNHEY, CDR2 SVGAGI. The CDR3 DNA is TGTGCCAGCAGCTACGGGACAGGGAGCGGCTACACCTTC. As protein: CASSYGTGSGYTF.

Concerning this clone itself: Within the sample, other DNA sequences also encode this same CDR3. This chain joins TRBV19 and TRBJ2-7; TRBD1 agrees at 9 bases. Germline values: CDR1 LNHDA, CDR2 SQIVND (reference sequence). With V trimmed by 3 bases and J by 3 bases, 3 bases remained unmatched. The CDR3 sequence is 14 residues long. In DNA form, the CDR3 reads TGTGCCAGTAGTATGGGACAGGGAGTCTACGAGCAGTACTTC. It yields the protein CASSMGQGVYEQYF.

The CDR3: CASSLIGTSRNNEQFF. CDR3 DNA sequence: TGTGCCAGCAGTTTAATCGGGACTAGTCGTAACAATGAGCAGTTCTTC. V and J are TRBV28 and TRBJ2-1; 8 positions agree with TRBD2. The CDR3 runs 16 residues. Trimming cost V 2 bases and J 5 bases; bases outside gene matches: 8. The V gene's germline CDR1 is MDHEN and CDR2 SYDVKM. Together with reference TRBV28 and TRBJ2-1, the CDR3 gives the full variable domain: DVKVTQSSRYLVKRTGEKVFLECVQDMDHENMFWYRQDPGLGLRLIYFSYDVKMKEKGDIPEGYSVSREKKERFSLILESASTNQTSMYLCASSLIGTSRNNEQFFGPGTRLTVL.

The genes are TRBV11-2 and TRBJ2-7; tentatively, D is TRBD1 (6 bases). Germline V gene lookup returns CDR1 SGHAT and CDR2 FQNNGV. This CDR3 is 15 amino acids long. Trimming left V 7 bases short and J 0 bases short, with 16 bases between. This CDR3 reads CASTIGGIRSYEQYF. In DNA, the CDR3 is TGTGCCAGCACCATAGGGGGAATTCGCTCCTACGAGCAGTACTTC.

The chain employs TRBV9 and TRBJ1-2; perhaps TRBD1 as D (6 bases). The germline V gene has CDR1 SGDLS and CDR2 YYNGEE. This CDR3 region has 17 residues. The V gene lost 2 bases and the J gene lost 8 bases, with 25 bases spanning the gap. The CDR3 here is CASSVGGRPEVKGGYTF. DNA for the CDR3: TGTGCCAGCAGCGTGGGGGGCAGGCCAGAGGTTAAAGGCGGCTACACCTTC.

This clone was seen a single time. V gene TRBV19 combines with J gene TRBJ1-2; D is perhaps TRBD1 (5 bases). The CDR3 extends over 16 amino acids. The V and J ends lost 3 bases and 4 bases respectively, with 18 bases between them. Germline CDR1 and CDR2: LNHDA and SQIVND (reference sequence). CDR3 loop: CASSMEMFGRVYGYTF. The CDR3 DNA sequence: TGTGCCAGTAGTATGGAGATGTTCGGCAGGGTCTATGGCTACACCTTC.

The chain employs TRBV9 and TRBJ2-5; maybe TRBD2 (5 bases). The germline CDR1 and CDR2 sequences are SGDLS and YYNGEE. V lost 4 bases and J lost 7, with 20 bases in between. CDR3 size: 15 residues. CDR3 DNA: TGTGCCAGCAGCCCGTCCGGGGTGGTTCCCGGGACCCAGTACTTC. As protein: CASSPSGVVPGTQYF.

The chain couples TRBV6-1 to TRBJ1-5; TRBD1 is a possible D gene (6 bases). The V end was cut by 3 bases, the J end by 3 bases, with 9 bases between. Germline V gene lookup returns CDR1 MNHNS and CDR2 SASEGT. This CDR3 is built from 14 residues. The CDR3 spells CASSDDRINQPQHF. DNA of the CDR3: TGTGCCAGCAGTGACGACAGGATCAATCAGCCCCAGCATTTT.

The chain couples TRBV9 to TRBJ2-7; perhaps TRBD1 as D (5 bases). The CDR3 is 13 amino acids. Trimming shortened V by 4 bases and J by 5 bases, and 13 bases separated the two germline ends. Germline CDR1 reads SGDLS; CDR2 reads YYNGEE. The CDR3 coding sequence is TGTGCCAGCAGCTCAGGGCAATCCGACGAGCAGTACTTC. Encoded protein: CASSSGQSDEQYF.

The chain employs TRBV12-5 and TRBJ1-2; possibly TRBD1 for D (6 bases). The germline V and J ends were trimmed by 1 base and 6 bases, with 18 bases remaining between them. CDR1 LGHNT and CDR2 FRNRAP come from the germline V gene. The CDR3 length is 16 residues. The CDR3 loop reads CASGLDPTGKGDGYTF. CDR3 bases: TGTGCTAGTGGTTTGGACCCCACAGGGAAAGGGGATGGCTACACCTTC.

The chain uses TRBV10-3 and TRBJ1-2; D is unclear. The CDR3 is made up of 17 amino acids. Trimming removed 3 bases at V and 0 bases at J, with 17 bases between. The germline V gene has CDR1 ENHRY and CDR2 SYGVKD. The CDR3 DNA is TGTGCCATCAGTGAAGGTACGGCCGCTGAAGCTAACTATGGCTACACCTTC. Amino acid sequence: CAISEGTAAEANYGYTF.

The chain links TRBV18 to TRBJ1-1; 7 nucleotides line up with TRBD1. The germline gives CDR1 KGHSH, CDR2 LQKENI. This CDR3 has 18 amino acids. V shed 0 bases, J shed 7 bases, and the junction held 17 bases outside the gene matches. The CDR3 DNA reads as TGTGCCAGCTCACCACCGAGCGTTTTGGGACAGCCGTGGGGTGAAGCTTTCTTT. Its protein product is CASSPPSVLGQPWGEAFF.